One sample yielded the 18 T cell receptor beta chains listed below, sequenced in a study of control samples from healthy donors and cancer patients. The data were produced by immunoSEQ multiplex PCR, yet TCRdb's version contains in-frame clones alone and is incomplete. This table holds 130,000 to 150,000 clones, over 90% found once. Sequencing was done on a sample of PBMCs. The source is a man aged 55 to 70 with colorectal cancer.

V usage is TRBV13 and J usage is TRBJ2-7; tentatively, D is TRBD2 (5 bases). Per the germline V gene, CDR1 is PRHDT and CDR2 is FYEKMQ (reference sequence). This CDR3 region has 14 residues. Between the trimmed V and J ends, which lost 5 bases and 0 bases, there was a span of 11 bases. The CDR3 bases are TGTGCCAGCAGCCGAGGGCTTGGCTCCTACGAGCAGTACTTC. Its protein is CASSRGLGSYEQYF.

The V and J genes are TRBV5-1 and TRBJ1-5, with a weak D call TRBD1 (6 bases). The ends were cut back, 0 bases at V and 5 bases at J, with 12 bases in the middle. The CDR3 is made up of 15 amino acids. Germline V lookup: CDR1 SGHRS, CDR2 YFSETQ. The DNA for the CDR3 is TGCGCCAGCAGCTTGGAGGGCAGGGGTGATCAGCCCCAGCATTTT. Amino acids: CASSLEGRGDQPQHF.

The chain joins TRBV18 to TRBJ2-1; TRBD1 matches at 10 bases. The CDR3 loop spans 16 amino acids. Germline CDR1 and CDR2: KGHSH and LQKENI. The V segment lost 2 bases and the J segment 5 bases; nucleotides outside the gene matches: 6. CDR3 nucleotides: TGTGCCAGCTCACCAATGACAGGGGGCTTGGACAATGAGCAGTTCTTC. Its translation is CASSPMTGGLDNEQFF.

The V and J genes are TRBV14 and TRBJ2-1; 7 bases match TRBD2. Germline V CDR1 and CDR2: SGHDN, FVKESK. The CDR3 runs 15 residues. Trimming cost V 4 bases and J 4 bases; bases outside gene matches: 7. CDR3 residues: CASSLSGVNYNEQFF. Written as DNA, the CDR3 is TGTGCCAGCAGCCTCAGCGGGGTCAATTACAATGAGCAGTTCTTC.

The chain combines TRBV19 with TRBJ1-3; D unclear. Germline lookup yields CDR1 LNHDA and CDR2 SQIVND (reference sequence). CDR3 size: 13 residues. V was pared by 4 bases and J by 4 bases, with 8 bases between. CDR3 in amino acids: CASSNQAGNTIYF. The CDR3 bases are TGTGCCAGTAGTAATCAGGCAGGAAACACCATATATTTT.

The CDR3 DNA reads TGTGCCAGCAGCGAATGGGACAGGGGAACTGAAGCTTTCTTT. Amino acids: CASSEWDRGTEAFF. The chain links TRBV11-2 to TRBJ1-1; 10 nucleotides agree with TRBD1. This CDR3 is 14 amino acids long. Germline CDR1 is SGHAT and CDR2 is FQNNGV. J lost 5 bases, V lost 5 bases, and 5 bases had no gene match.

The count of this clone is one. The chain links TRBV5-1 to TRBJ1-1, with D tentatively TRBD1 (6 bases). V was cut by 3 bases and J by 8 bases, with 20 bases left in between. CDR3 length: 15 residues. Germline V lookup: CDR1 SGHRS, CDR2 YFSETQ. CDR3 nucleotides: TGCGCCAGCAGCTACACACCCGGGACACAGGACGAAGCTTTCTTT. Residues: CASSYTPGTQDEAFF.

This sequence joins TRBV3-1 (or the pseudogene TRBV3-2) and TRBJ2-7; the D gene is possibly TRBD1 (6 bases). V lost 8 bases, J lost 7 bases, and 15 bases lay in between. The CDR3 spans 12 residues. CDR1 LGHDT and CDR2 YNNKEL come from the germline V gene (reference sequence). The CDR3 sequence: CASRSTGWEQYF. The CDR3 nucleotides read TGTGCCAGCCGCTCGACAGGCTGGGAGCAGTACTTC.

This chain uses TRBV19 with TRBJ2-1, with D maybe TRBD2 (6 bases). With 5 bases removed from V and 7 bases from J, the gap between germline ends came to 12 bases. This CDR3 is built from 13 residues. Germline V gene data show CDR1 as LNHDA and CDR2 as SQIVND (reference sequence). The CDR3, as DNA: TGTGCCAGTAGTGGGGCAGGGAGGAATGAGCAGTTCTTC. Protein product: CASSGAGRNEQFF.

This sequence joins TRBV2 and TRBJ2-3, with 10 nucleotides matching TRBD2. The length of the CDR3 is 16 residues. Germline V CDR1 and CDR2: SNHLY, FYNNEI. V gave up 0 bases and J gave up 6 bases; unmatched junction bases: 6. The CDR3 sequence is CASSEANSGGPDTQYF. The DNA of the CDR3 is TGTGCCAGCAGTGAAGCCAATAGCGGGGGGCCGGATACGCAGTATTTT. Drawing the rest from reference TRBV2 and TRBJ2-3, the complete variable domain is EPEVTQTPSHQVTQMGQEVILRCVPISNHLYFYWYRQILGQKVEFLVSFYNNEISEKSEIFDDQFSVERPDGSNFTLKIRSTKLEDSAMYFCASSEANSGGPDTQYFGPGTRLTVL.

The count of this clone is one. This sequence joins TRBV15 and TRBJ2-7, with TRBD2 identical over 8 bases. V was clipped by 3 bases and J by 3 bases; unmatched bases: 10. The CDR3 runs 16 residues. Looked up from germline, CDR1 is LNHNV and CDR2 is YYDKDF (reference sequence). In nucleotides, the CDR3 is TGTGCCACCAGCAGGACACTGGGAACTAGCGGCTACGAGCAGTACTTC. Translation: CATSRTLGTSGYEQYF.

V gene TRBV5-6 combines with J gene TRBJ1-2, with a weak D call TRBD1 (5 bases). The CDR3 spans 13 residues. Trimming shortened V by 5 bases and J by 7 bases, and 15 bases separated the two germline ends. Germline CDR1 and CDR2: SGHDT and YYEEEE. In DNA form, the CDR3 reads TGTGCCAGCAGGGACACCTCGCCAAGTGGCTACACCTTC. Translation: CASRDTSPSGYTF.

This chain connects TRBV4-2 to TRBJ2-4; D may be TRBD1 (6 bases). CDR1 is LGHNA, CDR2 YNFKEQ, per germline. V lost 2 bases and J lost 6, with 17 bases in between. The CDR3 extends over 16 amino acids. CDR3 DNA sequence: TGTGCCAGCAGCCAAACTACGGGACGAGGGGGAAACATTCAGTACTTC. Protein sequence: CASSQTTGRGGNIQYF.

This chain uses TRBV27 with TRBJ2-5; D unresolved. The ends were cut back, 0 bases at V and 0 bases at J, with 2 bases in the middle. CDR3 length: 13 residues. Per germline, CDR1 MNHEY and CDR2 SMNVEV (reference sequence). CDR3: CASSLSYQETQYF. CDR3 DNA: TGTGCCAGCAGTTTATCCTACCAAGAGACCCAGTACTTC.

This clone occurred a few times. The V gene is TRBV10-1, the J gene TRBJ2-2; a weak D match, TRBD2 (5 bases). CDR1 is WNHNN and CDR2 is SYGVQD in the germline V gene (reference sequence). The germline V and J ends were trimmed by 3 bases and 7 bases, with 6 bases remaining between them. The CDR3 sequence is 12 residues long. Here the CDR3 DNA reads TGCGCCAGCAGTGATAGCGTCGGGGAGCTGTTTTTT. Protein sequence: CASSDSVGELFF.

The CDR3 sequence: CASSPGTGRETQYF. The CDR3 coding sequence is TGTGCCAGCAGCCCGGGGACAGGGCGAGAGACCCAGTACTTC. The chain recombines TRBV7-9 with TRBJ2-5, with 9 bases fitting TRBD1. CDR3 size: 14 residues. V was pared by 5 bases and J by 4 bases, with 5 bases of the junction left unmatched. Germline CDR1 SEHNR, CDR2 FQNEAQ (reference sequence).

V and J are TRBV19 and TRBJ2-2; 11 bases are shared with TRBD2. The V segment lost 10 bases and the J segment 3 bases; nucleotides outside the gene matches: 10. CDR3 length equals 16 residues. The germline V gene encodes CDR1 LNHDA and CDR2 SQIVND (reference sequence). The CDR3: CATSGLAAGHTGELFF. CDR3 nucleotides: TGTGCCACCTCGGGACTAGCGGCGGGGCACACCGGGGAGCTGTTTTTT.

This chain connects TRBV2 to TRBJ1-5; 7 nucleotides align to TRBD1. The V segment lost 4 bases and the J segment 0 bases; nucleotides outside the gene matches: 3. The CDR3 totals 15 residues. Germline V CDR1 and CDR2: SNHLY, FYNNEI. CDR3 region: CASSGAGGSNQPQHF. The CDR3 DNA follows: TGTGCCAGCAGTGGGGCAGGGGGTAGCAATCAGCCCCAGCATTTT.